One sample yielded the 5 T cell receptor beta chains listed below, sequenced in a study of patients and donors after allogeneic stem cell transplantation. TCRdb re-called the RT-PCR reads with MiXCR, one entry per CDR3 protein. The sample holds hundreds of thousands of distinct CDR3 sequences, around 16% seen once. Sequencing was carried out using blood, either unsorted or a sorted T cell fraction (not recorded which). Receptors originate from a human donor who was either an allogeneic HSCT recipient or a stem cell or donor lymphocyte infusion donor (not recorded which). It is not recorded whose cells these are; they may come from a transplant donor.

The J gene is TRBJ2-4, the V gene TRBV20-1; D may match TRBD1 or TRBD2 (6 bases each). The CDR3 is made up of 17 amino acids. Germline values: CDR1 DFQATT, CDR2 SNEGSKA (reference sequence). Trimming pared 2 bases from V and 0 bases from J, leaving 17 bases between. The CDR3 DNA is TGCAGTGCTAGACTCCCAGGGGAGGTTCTAGCCAAAAACATTCAGTACTTC. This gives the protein CSARLPGEVLAKNIQYF.

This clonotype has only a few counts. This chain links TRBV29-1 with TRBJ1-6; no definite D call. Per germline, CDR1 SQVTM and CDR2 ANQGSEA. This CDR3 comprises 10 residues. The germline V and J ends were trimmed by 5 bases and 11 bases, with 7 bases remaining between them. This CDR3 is CSVPSPPLHF. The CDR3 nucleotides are TGCAGCGTTCCCAGTCCACCCCTCCACTTT.

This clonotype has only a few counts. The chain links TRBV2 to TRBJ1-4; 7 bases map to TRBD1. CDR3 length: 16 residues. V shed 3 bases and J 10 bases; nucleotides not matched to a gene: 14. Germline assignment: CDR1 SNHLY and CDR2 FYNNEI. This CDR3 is CASSDHNWDRKGKLFF. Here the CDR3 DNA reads TGTGCCAGCAGTGATCATAATTGGGACAGAAAGGGAAAACTGTTTTTT. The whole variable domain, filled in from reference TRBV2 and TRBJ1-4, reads EPEVTQTPSHQVTQMGQEVILRCVPISNHLYFYWYRQILGQKVEFLVSFYNNEISEKSEIFDDQFSVERPDGSNFTLKIRSTKLEDSAMYFCASSDHNWDRKGKLFFGSGTQLSVL.

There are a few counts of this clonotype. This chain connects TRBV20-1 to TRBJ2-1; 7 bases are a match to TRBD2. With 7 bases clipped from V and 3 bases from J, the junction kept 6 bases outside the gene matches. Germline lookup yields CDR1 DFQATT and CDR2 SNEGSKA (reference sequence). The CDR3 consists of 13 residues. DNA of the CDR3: TGCAGTGGGGCTAGCGGCCTCTACAATGAGCAGTTCTTC. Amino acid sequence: CSGASGLYNEQFF.

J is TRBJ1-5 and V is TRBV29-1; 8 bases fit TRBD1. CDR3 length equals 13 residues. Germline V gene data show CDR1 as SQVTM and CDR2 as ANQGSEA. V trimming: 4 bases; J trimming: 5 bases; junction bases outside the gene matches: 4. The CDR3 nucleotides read TGCAGCGTTGCGGACAGGGAGTATCAGCCCCAGCATTTT. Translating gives CSVADREYQPQHF.